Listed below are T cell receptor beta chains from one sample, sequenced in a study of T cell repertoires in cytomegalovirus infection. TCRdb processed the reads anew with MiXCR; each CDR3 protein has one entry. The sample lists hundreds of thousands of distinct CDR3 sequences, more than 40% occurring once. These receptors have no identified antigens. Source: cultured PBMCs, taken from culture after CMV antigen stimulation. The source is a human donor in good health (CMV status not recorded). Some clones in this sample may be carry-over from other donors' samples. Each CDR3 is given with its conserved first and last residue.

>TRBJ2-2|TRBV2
CASRGPDTNTGELFF
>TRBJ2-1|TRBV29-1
CSVVGGGLFSYNEQFF
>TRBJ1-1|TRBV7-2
CASSLLTGYTEAFF
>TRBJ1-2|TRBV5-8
CASSQGRLGYTF
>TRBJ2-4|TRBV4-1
CASSQPAGGTSAKNIQYF
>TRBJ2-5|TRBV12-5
CASRGHLRRETQYF
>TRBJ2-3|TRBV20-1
CSAQNQPADTQYF
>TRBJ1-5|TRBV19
CASSHPGPGGYSNQPQHF
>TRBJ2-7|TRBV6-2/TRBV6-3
CASSYEQGDPYEQYF
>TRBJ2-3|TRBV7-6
CASSLGTSSDTQYF
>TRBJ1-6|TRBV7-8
CASSWTGTGGNSPLHF
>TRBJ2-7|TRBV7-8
CASSPRLGASYEQYF
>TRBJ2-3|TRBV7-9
CASSPRRAGTSSDTQYF
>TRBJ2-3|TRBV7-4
CASSPDRGNTDTQYF
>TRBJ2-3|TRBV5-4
CASSLPETRPSTDTQYF
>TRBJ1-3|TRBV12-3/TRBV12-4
CVSSRNSGNTIYF
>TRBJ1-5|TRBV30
CAWSAGREQPQHF
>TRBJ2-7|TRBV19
CASRAAAGGPYEQYF
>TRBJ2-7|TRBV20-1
CSARAPSGGSYEQYF